Below are 20 T cell receptor beta chains sequenced from a single sample in a study of T cells in Graves' hyperthyroidism and ophthalmopathy. RNA transcripts yielded amplified TCR beta CDR3 regions. HTBI primers were used for first-round RT-PCR of the TCR CDR3. TCRdb recomputed calls from the multiplex PCR reads with MiXCR, one row per CDR3 protein. There are approximately 870,000 distinct CDR3 sequences in the sample; over 35% occur only once, and about 8.9% lies in the top ten. The specimen was blood. The receptors were sampled from a man between 18 and 29 years old with Graves' hyperthyroidism.

Details on this clonotype: Because the CDR3's place on the DNA is in doubt, the DNA is left out and the CDR3 is given as listed by TCRdb. Here the CDR3 reads CASKAAVGGGANGELLF. The chain is built from TRBV10-2 and TRBJ2-2; the D segment call TRBD2 is taken from the table without a DNA check. The CDR3 is 17 amino acids in total, end residues counted. Per germline, CDR1 WSHSY and CDR2 SAAADI.

V gene TRBV24-1 combines with J gene TRBJ2-2; maybe TRBD1 (6 bases). Germline V lookup: CDR1 KGHDR, CDR2 SFDVKD. The CDR3 length is 16 residues. V lost 4 bases and J lost 9, with 20 bases in between. CDR3 coding DNA: TGTGCCACCAGTGACAGGGGAACACCGGGGAGCTGGGAGCTGTTTTTT. Amino acids: CATSDRGTPGSWELFF.

This clonotype occurred a few times. V gene TRBV7-9 combines with J gene TRBJ1-1; no reliable D call. V dropped 4 bases and J dropped 2 bases, with 17 bases sitting between them. Germline V gene data show CDR1 as SEHNR and CDR2 as FQNEAQ (reference sequence). CDR3 length: 16 amino acids. For the CDR3, the DNA is TGTGCCAGCAGCTCCTTTTCCCCCGGGTTTAACACTGAAGCTTTCTTT. It is translated as CASSSFSPGFNTEAFF. Using reference TRBV7-9 and TRBJ1-1 for the parts outside the CDR3, the full variable domain is DTGVSQNPRHKITKRGQNVTFRCDPISEHNRLYWYRQTLGQGPEFLTYFQNEAQLEKSRLLSDRFSAERPKGSFSTLEIQRTEQGDSAMYLCASSSFSPGFNTEAFFGQGTRLTVV.

This clonotype has only a few counts. This chain connects TRBV7-2 to TRBJ2-5, with TRBD1 matching over 8 bases. Matching the DNA end better, TRBJ2-7 makes the J call doubtful. This CDR3 is 13 amino acids long. CDR1 and CDR2 (germline): SGHTA, FQGNSA. The CDR3 coding sequence is TGTGCCAGCAGCCACACAGGGGGGAGCGAGCAGTACTTC. Translating it yields CASSHTGGSEQYF.

This clonotype was seen a few times. The chain joins TRBV5-8 to TRBJ1-1; D unclear. Trimming stripped 1 base from V and 9 bases from J, with 1 base between. This CDR3 comprises 9 residues. Germline loops: CDR1 SGHTS, CDR2 YDEGEE. The DNA for the CDR3 is TGTGCCAGCAGCTTGCAAGCTTTCTTT. Translated: CASSLQAFF.

Many counts were recorded for this clonotype. This sequence joins TRBV14 and TRBJ1-1; D unresolved. The CDR3 contains 13 residues. V lost 1 base and J lost 6, with 9 bases in between. Per the germline V gene, CDR1 is SGHDN and CDR2 is FVKESK. The CDR3 DNA reads as TGTGCCAGCAGCCAAGTGGCGCAACCTGAAGCTTTCTTT. It is translated as CASSQVAQPEAFF. Based on the CDR3 plus reference TRBV14 and TRBJ1-1, the full variable domain is EAGVTQFPSHSVIEKGQTVTLRCDPISGHDNLYWYRRVMGKEIKFLLHFVKESKQDESGMPNNRFLAERTGGTYSTLKVQPAELEDSGVYFCASSQVAQPEAFFGQGTRLTVV.

This clonotype was seen a few times. Relative to the germline gene, one junction end is altered; a read error may explain this. This chain links TRBV5-4 with TRBJ1-1; 7 nucleotides agree with TRBD1. The CDR3 is 15 residues long. CDR1 is SGHNT and CDR2 is YYREEE in the germline V gene (reference sequence). The CDR3 nucleotides are TGCGCCAGCAGCCGACAGCGACAGGGGAACACTGAAGCTTTCTTT. It translates to CASSRQRQGNTEAFF.

This chain links TRBV6-5 with TRBJ2-5; D is unresolved. This CDR3 is 11 amino acids long. Trimming took off 4 bases at V and 5 bases at J, with 5 bases between the two ends. Germline V lookup: CDR1 MNHEY, CDR2 SVGAGI. The CDR3 loop reads CASSFVETQYF. DNA for the CDR3: TGTGCCAGCAGTTTTGTGGAGACCCAGTACTTC.

This clonotype was counted ten times or more. The J gene is TRBJ1-1, the V gene TRBV29-1; tentative D call: TRBD1 (6 bases). V was trimmed by 3 bases and J by 6 bases, leaving 8 bases between them. The CDR3 has 11 residues. Germline V lookup: CDR1 SQVTM, CDR2 ANQGSEA. The CDR3 loop is CSVDEGAEAFF. In DNA, the CDR3 is TGCAGCGTTGACGAGGGGGCTGAAGCTTTCTTT.

The chain recombines TRBV6-5 with TRBJ2-2; D not certain. The V gene lost 2 bases and the J gene lost 7 bases, with 5 bases spanning the gap. The CDR3 is 12 amino acids. The germline V gene has CDR1 MNHEY and CDR2 SVGAGI. The CDR3, as DNA: TGTGCCAGCAGTTACGAACTCGGGGAGCTGTTTTTT. This codes for CASSYELGELFF.

This clonotype has at least ten counts. As DNA, the CDR3 is TGCGCCAGCAGCTTGGCGGAACTAGCGGGCTCCTACGAGCAGTACTTC. Its translation: CASSLAELAGSYEQYF. The rearrangement joins TRBV5-1 to TRBJ2-7, with 9 bases lining up with TRBD2. CDR3 length equals 16 residues. Trimming removed 0 bases from V and 0 bases from J; junction bases left unmatched: 4. Looked up from germline, CDR1 is SGHRS and CDR2 is YFSETQ.

This rearrangement joins TRBV6-1 to TRBJ1-1; D possibly corresponds to TRBD1 (5 bases). Germline V CDR1 and CDR2: MNHNS, SASEGT. CDR3 length: 15 residues. Trimming took off 4 bases at V and 3 bases at J, with 15 bases between the two ends. The CDR3 spells CASSGGREYDTEAFF. Written as DNA, the CDR3 is TGTGCCAGCAGTGGGGGGAGGGAGTACGACACTGAAGCTTTCTTT.

The chain links TRBV20-1 to TRBJ1-2, with TRBD1 as a possible D gene (6 bases). The V gene lost 0 bases and the J gene lost 3 bases, with 17 bases spanning the gap. Germline V CDR1 and CDR2: DFQATT, SNEGSKA (reference sequence). The CDR3 is made up of 16 amino acids. The CDR3 coding sequence is TGCAGTGCTAGAGAGACGCCGGGACAAAGGGACTATGGCTACACCTTC. Amino acids: CSARETPGQRDYGYTF.

In its sample, this clonotype was seen many times. The chain employs TRBV2 and TRBJ1-5; 7 positions match TRBD1. V trimming: 8 bases; J trimming: 5 bases; junction bases outside the gene matches: 9. There are 14 residues in the CDR3. The germline CDR1 and CDR2 sequences are SNHLY and FYNNEI. In nucleotides, the CDR3 is TGTGCCAGCCTCCGACAGGGCGATGATCAGCCCCAGCATTTT. Amino acid sequence: CASLRQGDDQPQHF.

This clonotype was found a few times. V is TRBV12-3 or TRBV12-4 and J is TRBJ2-4; D not certain. The CDR3 totals 10 residues. Trimming shortened V by 2 bases and J by 13 bases, and 6 bases separated the two germline ends. The CDR3: CASSLNGQYF. Here the CDR3 DNA reads TGTGCCAGCAGTTTAAACGGACAGTACTTC.

At least ten counts were recorded for this clonotype. This chain connects TRBV7-2 to TRBJ1-2, with TRBD1 identical over 9 bases. The CDR3 totals 17 residues. Germline V gives CDR1 SGHTA, CDR2 FQGNSA. The J segment lost 0 bases and the V segment lost 2 bases, leaving 7 bases of the junction unmatched. The CDR3 loop is CASSLHVGTGTNYGYTF. As DNA, the CDR3 is TGTGCCAGCAGCTTACACGTGGGGACAGGGACTAACTATGGCTACACCTTC.

This clonotype was counted between two and nine times. The chain couples TRBV12-3 or TRBV12-4 to TRBJ2-7; D possibly corresponds to TRBD2 (7 bases). The V end was cut by 3 bases, the J end by 6 bases, with 18 bases between. CDR3 length: 15 residues. CDR3 DNA: TGTGCCAGCAGTTTGGGGGGGGGCGGGACACGCGAGCAGTACTTC. It codes for CASSLGGGGTREQYF.

This clonotype was seen repeatedly, ten times or more. The chain employs TRBV29-1 and TRBJ1-1, with 11 bases lining up with TRBD1. Germline V gives CDR1 SQVTM, CDR2 ANQGSEA. This CDR3 comprises 12 residues. Unmatched junction bases numbered 1, after V lost 4 bases and J lost 6 bases. CDR3 residues: CSVGTGGSEAFF. The CDR3 bases are TGCAGCGTTGGGACAGGGGGCTCTGAAGCTTTCTTT.

This clonotype was observed at least ten times. This chain joins TRBV19 and TRBJ1-4; D may be TRBD1 (6 bases). The CDR3 is made up of 14 amino acids. CDR1 is LNHDA and CDR2 is SQIVND in the germline V gene (reference sequence). V lost 5 bases and J lost 8, with 15 bases in between. Here the CDR3 DNA reads TGTGCCAGTAGTGTCCGGGACACCGGGGAAAAACTGTTTTTT. It translates to CASSVRDTGEKLFF.

The sample holds a few counts of this clonotype. V is TRBV4-1 and J is TRBJ1-2; D not resolved. CDR1 is MGHRA and CDR2 is YSYEKL in the germline V gene. Trimming took off 0 bases at V and 4 bases at J, with 6 bases between the two ends. This CDR3 is 13 amino acids long. CDR3 in amino acids: CASSQDTLYGYTF. The CDR3, as DNA: TGCGCCAGCAGCCAAGACACGCTCTATGGCTACACCTTC.